The rows below give T cell receptor beta chains drawn from one sample of a study of blood T cell repertoires in COVID-19. Clones were read by immunoSEQ multiplex PCR, and TCRdb kept only the in-frame ones, dropping some. In the table there are fewer than 150,000 clones, 88% of which are singletons. Source material: peripheral blood. Receptor source: a man aged 50 to 59 with active or convalescent COVID-19. The CDR3 runs from the conserved cysteine through the conserved F or W. A D gene is named only where the DNA matches it firmly. Expanded clones get a size class; other rows say once, few or many, or leave the size out.

17,-,-,TRBJ2-1,TRBV9,CASSPSHNTGAYNEQFF,TGTGCCAGCAGCCCTTCACATAATACCGGAGCCTACAATGAGCAGTTCTTC
16,-,TRBD2,TRBJ2-3,TRBV5-1,CASSTVAGADTDTQYF,TGCGCCAGCAGCACCGTAGCGGGAGCGGACACAGATACGCAGTATTTT
13,-,-,TRBJ1-4,TRBV30,CAWSEFRGEKLFF,TGTGCCTGGAGTGAATTCAGGGGAGAAAAACTGTTTTTT
12,few,-,TRBJ1-1,TRBV12-3/TRBV12-4,CASRQGNTEAFF,TGTGCCAGCAGACAGGGTAATACTGAAGCTTTCTTT
14,-,-,TRBJ1-5,TRBV19,CASSKQGGSQPQHF,TGTGCCAGTAGTAAACAGGGCGGCAGTCAGCCCCAGCATTTT
15,-,-,TRBJ2-5,TRBV7-2,CASSLAHLTEETQYF,TGTGCCAGCAGCTTAGCACATCTTACCGAAGAGACCCAGTACTTC
15,-,TRBD1,TRBJ1-1,TRBV10-1,CASSESRTGLTEAFF,TGCGCCAGCAGTGAGTCGAGGACAGGGTTGACTGAAGCTTTCTTT
15,-,TRBD2,TRBJ2-7,TRBV28,CASSLTGWGGDEQYF,TGTGCCAGCAGTTTAACGGGCTGGGGGGGGGACGAGCAGTACTTC
13,-,-,TRBJ1-6,TRBV28,CASSFQVNSPLHF,TGTGCCAGCAGTTTCCAGGTTAATTCACCCCTCCACTTT
15,-,-,TRBJ2-1,TRBV7-2,CASSPDLSSYNEQFF,TGTGCCAGCAGCCCAGACTTGAGCTCCTACAATGAGCAGTTCTTC
14,-,-,TRBJ1-1,TRBV3-1/TRBV3-2,CASSQVPIHTEAFF,TGTGCCAGCAGCCAAGTTCCCATTCACACTGAAGCTTTCTTT
16,-,-,TRBJ2-3,TRBV7-2,CASSLSPAGPTDTQYF,TGTGCCAGCAGCTTATCCCCGGCAGGGCCCACAGATACGCAGTATTTT
13,-,-,TRBJ2-5,TRBV7-2,CASARGKKETQYF,TGTGCCAGCGCCAGGGGCAAAAAAGAGACCCAGTACTTC
14,-,-,TRBJ2-7,TRBV10-1,CASSEVDRPHEQYF,TGCGCCAGCAGTGAGGTCGACAGGCCCCACGAGCAGTACTTC
16,-,TRBD1,TRBJ2-2,TRBV6-6,CASIPAGQGYTGELFF,TGTGCCAGCATTCCGGCGGGACAGGGGTACACCGGGGAGCTGTTTTTT
16,-,TRBD1,TRBJ1-4,TRBV7-9,CASSNLRGTGDEKLFF,TGTGCCAGCAGCAACCTGAGGGGGACAGGGGATGAAAAACTGTTTTTT
16,few,-,TRBJ2-6,TRBV28,CAIRSGQPTGANVLTF,TGTGCCATCCGATCGGGACAACCAACTGGGGCCAACGTCCTGACTTTC
14,-,TRBD2,TRBJ2-7,TRBV7-2,CASSFIAGVYEQYF,TGTGCCAGCAGCTTTATAGCGGGAGTATACGAGCAGTACTTC
16,-,-,TRBJ1-4,TRBV6-5,CASSYFRGGAGEKLFF,TGTGCCAGCAGTTACTTTCGGGGGGGCGCAGGTGAAAAACTGTTTTTT
15,-,TRBD2,TRBJ2-7,TRBV19,CASSRTSGSSYEQYF,TGTGCCAGTAGCCGGACTAGCGGGAGCTCCTACGAGCAGTACTTC
17,-,TRBD2,TRBJ2-4,TRBV28,CASSLGRGLAGKNIQYF,TGTGCCAGCAGTTTAGGCCGCGGACTAGCGGGCAAAAACATTCAGTACTTC
15,-,TRBD2,TRBJ2-1,TRBV28,CASSSLAGGGGEQFF,TGTGCCAGCAGTTCCTTAGCGGGAGGAGGCGGTGAGCAGTTCTTC
13,-,-,TRBJ2-2,TRBV28,CASRSGYTGELFF,TGTGCCAGCAGATCAGGTTACACCGGGGAGCTGTTTTTT
14,few,-,TRBJ2-1,TRBV5-4,CASSTGGALNEQFF,TGTGCCAGCAGCACCGGGGGAGCTCTAAATGAGCAGTTCTTC
14,-,TRBD1,TRBJ1-1,TRBV5-1,CASSLRGQGMEAFF,TGCGCCAGCAGCTTGAGAGGACAGGGTATGGAAGCTTTCTTT
15,-,-,TRBJ2-7,TRBV4-1,CASSQETSSSYEQYF,TGCGCCAGCAGCCAAGAAACCTCTAGCTCCTACGAGCAGTACTTC
16,-,-,TRBJ2-4,TRBV5-5,CASSLDVRLAKNIQYF,TGTGCCAGCAGCTTGGATGTCCGACTAGCCAAAAACATTCAGTACTTC
13,-,TRBD2,TRBJ2-3,TRBV29-1,CSVSGLAGDTQYF,TGCAGCGTATCGGGACTAGCAGGTGATACGCAGTATTTT
19,-,TRBD2,TRBJ2-3,TRBV5-1,CASSPGLGLAETSTDTQYF,TGCGCCAGCAGCCCCGGATTAGGCCTAGCGGAGACTAGCACAGATACGCAGTATTTT
14,once,TRBD2,TRBJ2-3,TRBV19,CASSIERGADTQYF,TGTGCCAGTAGTATAGAGCGGGGGGCAGATACGCAGTATTTT
20,-,TRBD1,TRBJ2-2,TRBV9,CASSGLNSGTGGLNTGELFF,TGTGCCAGCAGCGGATTGAACTCCGGGACAGGGGGTCTTAACACCGGGGAGCTGTTTTTT
16,-,-,TRBJ1-4,TRBV25-1,CASSTWSGISDEKLFF,TGTGCCAGCAGCACTTGGTCGGGGATTAGTGATGAAAAACTGTTTTTT
16,-,TRBD2,TRBJ2-7,TRBV19,CASSTSGTSGVYEQYF,TGTGCCAGTAGTACTTCCGGGACTAGCGGGGTATACGAGCAGTACTTC
14,-,-,TRBJ2-2,TRBV28,CATRRAGGTGELFF,TGTGCCACGAGGAGGGCAGGGGGGACCGGGGAGCTGTTTTTT
12,-,-,TRBJ2-3,TRBV30,CAWTRGTDTQYF,TGTGCCTGGACGCGGGGCACAGATACGCAGTATTTT
12,-,-,TRBJ2-7,TRBV7-9,CASSLGTDEQYF,TGTGCCAGCAGCTTAGGGACAGACGAGCAGTACTTC